The clone carrying this TCR beta chain was detected a few times. This sample was included in a study of blood T cells in healthy people across ages. The authors ran a second PCR of 7 to 11 cycles using a sample-barcoded 5' primer and a J-beta primer mix. Each cDNA molecule carried a tag from a template-switch adaptor that contained 12 random nucleotides. TCRdb fed the 5' RACE reads into MiXCR, producing one record per CDR3 protein. This sample carries 700,000 or so distinct CDR3 sequences, roughly 41% of them seen once, and the ten largest clones take around 30%. CDR1 and CDR2 (germline): SGHTA, FQGTGA. CDR3 size: 18 residues. V was pared by 4 bases and J by 0 bases, with 16 bases between.

The TCR comes from a man at least 80 years old in good health. The chain couples TRBV7-3 to TRBJ2-6, with a weak D call TRBD1 (7 bases). The specimen was blood. The DNA for the CDR3 is TGTGCCAGCAGCTCCCAGGGGGGTTTGGACTCTGGGGCCAACGTCCTGACTTTC. It encodes CASSSQGGLDSGANVLTF.